Listed below are T cell receptor beta chains from one sample, sequenced in a study of response to subunit inactivated influenza vaccine. TCRdb redid the calling of the RT-PCR reads with MiXCR, one entry per CDR3 protein. The data contain some 540,000 distinct CDR3 sequences, less than 25% of them singletons. These data were also filed under a second study, of T cells expressing NK-cell markers.

Sample: CD4+ T cells sorted from PBMCs, taken 11 to 12 days after vaccination. The receptors were gathered from a man in his forties or fifties who received an inactivated influenza vaccine. CDR3s include the opening cysteine and the closing phenylalanine or tryptophan. Fields, in order: CDR3 protein, CDR3 DNA, clone size, J gene, V gene, D gene. The D gene is left open where the match is weak. Not every row has a clone size; where given, it reads once, few, many or a size class.

CDR3aa: CASSSRPAGEQYF
CDR3nt: TGTGCCAGCAGCTCGAGACCGGCGGGTGAGCAGTACTTC
abundance: .
j_gene: TRBJ2-7
v_gene: TRBV7-2
d_gene: .

CDR3aa: CASSLAGGRISYEQYF
CDR3nt: TGCGCCAGCAGCTTGGCCGGCGGGAGGATTTCCTACGAGCAGTACTTC
abundance: few
j_gene: TRBJ2-7
v_gene: TRBV5-1
d_gene: TRBD2

CDR3aa: CASQDRGYNQPQHF
CDR3nt: TGTGCCAGCCAGGACAGGGGATACAATCAGCCCCAGCATTTT
abundance: many
j_gene: TRBJ1-5
v_gene: TRBV27
d_gene: TRBD1

CDR3aa: CSVAPKGQASYTF
CDR3nt: TGCAGCGTTGCCCCAAAGGGACAAGCGAGCTACACCTTC
abundance: .
j_gene: TRBJ1-2
v_gene: TRBV29-1
d_gene: .

CDR3aa: CASRSLYRGGTDTQYF
CDR3nt: TGTGCCAGCAGGTCTCTCTACAGGGGTGGCACAGATACGCAGTATTTT
abundance: .
j_gene: TRBJ2-3
v_gene: TRBV6-2/TRBV6-3
d_gene: TRBD1

CDR3aa: CATLPPGQLYEQYF
CDR3nt: TGTGCCACCCTTCCCCCGGGACAGCTCTACGAGCAGTACTTC
abundance: .
j_gene: TRBJ2-7
v_gene: TRBV6-1
d_gene: TRBD1

CDR3aa: CASSQDASSYEQYF
CDR3nt: TGTGCCAGCAGCCAAGATGCTTCCTCCTACGAGCAGTACTTC
abundance: .
j_gene: TRBJ2-7
v_gene: TRBV4-2
d_gene: .

CDR3aa: CASSPWGSGNTIYF
CDR3nt: TGCGCCAGCAGCCCCTGGGGGTCTGGAAACACCATATATTTT
abundance: few
j_gene: TRBJ1-3
v_gene: TRBV5-1
d_gene: .

CDR3aa: CASSHRDNFRNEQFF
CDR3nt: TGTGCCAGCAGCCACCGGGACAACTTTCGCAATGAGCAGTTCTTC
abundance: .
j_gene: TRBJ2-1
v_gene: TRBV7-9
d_gene: .

CDR3aa: CSVRGGGMNTEAFF
CDR3nt: TGCAGCGTCCGGGGGGGTGGGATGAACACTGAAGCTTTCTTT
abundance: .
j_gene: TRBJ1-1
v_gene: TRBV29-1
d_gene: .

CDR3aa: CASSITGGRFGETQYF
CDR3nt: TGTGCCAGCAGCATTACAGGGGGCAGATTCGGAGAGACCCAGTACTTC
abundance: few
j_gene: TRBJ2-5
v_gene: TRBV7-2
d_gene: TRBD1

CDR3aa: CASSPRGLAGTLRTDTQYF
CDR3nt: TGTGCCAGCAGCCCCCGTGGGCTAGCGGGAACCTTAAGGACAGATACGCAGTATTTT
abundance: many
j_gene: TRBJ2-3
v_gene: TRBV11-1
d_gene: TRBD2

CDR3aa: CASSLVTGGREQYF
CDR3nt: TGCGCCAGCAGCTTGGTGACAGGGGGCAGGGAGCAGTACTTC
abundance: many
j_gene: TRBJ2-7
v_gene: TRBV5-1
d_gene: TRBD1

CDR3aa: CASSQIPTGGMDTQYF
CDR3nt: TGTGCCAGCAGCCAAATCCCTACGGGGGGGATGGATACGCAGTATTTT
abundance: .
j_gene: TRBJ2-3
v_gene: TRBV3-1
d_gene: TRBD2

CDR3aa: CATIRGLADTGELFF
CDR3nt: TGTGCCACCATCAGGGGACTAGCGGACACCGGGGAGCTGTTTTTT
abundance: .
j_gene: TRBJ2-2
v_gene: TRBV6-1
d_gene: TRBD2

CDR3aa: CASSVAGVGTSTDTQYF
CDR3nt: TGTGCCAGCAGCGTAGCTGGGGTGGGGACTAGCACAGATACGCAGTATTTT
abundance: .
j_gene: TRBJ2-3
v_gene: TRBV9
d_gene: .